These 27 T cell receptor beta chains share one sample of origin, sequenced in a study of response to subunit inactivated influenza vaccine. MiXCR, run by TCRdb on the RT-PCR reads, gives a single entry per CDR3 protein. The sample has about 610,000 distinct CDR3 sequences; around 13% are singletons. The sequencing used PBMCs from blood, collected less than 13 days after vaccination. The source is a man aged 45 to 65 who received an inactivated influenza vaccine.

A few counts support this clonotype. V is TRBV12-3 or TRBV12-4 and J is TRBJ2-1; 10 nucleotides line up with TRBD2. The CDR3 is made up of 15 amino acids. The J segment lost 4 bases and the V segment lost 6 bases, leaving 6 bases of the junction unmatched. CDR3 amino acids: CASSRAGGPYNEQFF. The CDR3 bases are TGTGCCAGCAGCCGAGCGGGGGGGCCGTACAATGAGCAGTTCTTC.

This chain uses TRBV7-2 with TRBJ2-1, with 14 bases fitting TRBD2. Germline trimming cut 3 bases from V and 9 bases from J; bases unmatched to any gene: 7. Germline assignment: CDR1 SGHTA and CDR2 FQGNSA. The CDR3 runs to 16 residues. Written as DNA, the CDR3 is TGTGCCAGCAGCTTTGCGGGACTAGCGGGAGCCACTGAGCAGTTCTTC. Residues: CASSFAGLAGATEQFF.

This clonotype occurred a few times. The rearrangement uses TRBV5-1 and TRBJ2-3; D is possibly TRBD2 (5 bases). The V end lost 2 bases, the J end lost 2 bases, and 9 bases lay between the germline ends. Germline loops: CDR1 SGHRS, CDR2 YFSETQ. This CDR3 comprises 14 residues. DNA of the CDR3: TGCGCCAGCAGCTTCCGAGGGCCCACAGATACGCAGTATTTT. It is translated as CASSFRGPTDTQYF.

This clonotype was detected a few times. V is TRBV5-1 and J is TRBJ1-1; tentative D call: TRBD1 (6 bases). The length of the CDR3 is 16 residues. Germline CDR1 and CDR2: SGHRS and YFSETQ. V was cut by 7 bases and J by 1 base, with 20 bases left in between. DNA of the CDR3: TGCGCCAGCGGACCCGGAGGGGGGCTGGGGAACACTGAAGCTTTCTTT. Encoded protein: CASGPGGGLGNTEAFF.

This clonotype was seen a few times. The chain recombines TRBV3-1 with TRBJ2-3; the D is unclear. There are 11 residues in the CDR3. Trimming shortened V by 2 bases and J by 6 bases, and 3 bases separated the two germline ends. CDR1 and CDR2 from the germline V gene are LGHDT and YNNKEL (reference sequence). CDR3 coding DNA: TGTGCCAGCAGCCAACTGGATACGCAGTATTTT. Translated: CASSQLDTQYF.

This chain connects TRBV29-1 to TRBJ1-1, with D possibly matching TRBD1 (6 bases). Germline CDR1 is SQVTM and CDR2 is ANQGSEA. This CDR3 spans 11 amino acids. Trimming pared 7 bases from V and 7 bases from J, leaving 13 bases between. The CDR3, as DNA: TGCAGCGGGTACCTCAGGGGTGAAGCTTTCTTT. Protein sequence: CSGYLRGEAFF.

The chain joins TRBV6-1 to TRBJ2-7; D is unclear. V was cut by 10 bases and J by 3 bases, with 7 bases left in between. Germline CDR1 is MNHNS and CDR2 is SASEGT. The CDR3 loop spans 10 amino acids. The chain's CDR3 is CAINSYEQYF. As DNA, the CDR3 is TGTGCCATAAACAGCTACGAGCAGTACTTC.

This clonotype was counted many times. At one of its ends the junction is not consistent with the germline gene, which may arise from a read error. This sequence joins TRBV7-2 and TRBJ2-7; D might be TRBD1 or TRBD2, each matching 6 bases. The CDR3 runs to 15 residues. The germline V gene has CDR1 SGHTA and CDR2 FQGNSA. The CDR3 nucleotides read TGTGCCAGCAGTTTAGTACGGACAGCGGGCTACGAGCAGTACTTC. It yields the protein CASSLVRTAGYEQYF.

The CDR3, as DNA: TGCAGCGTTGGGTCAAGCGGGGGGTCCTACGAGCAGTACTTC. It specifies CSVGSSGGSYEQYF. This chain links TRBV29-1 with TRBJ2-7; TRBD2 agrees at 9 bases. V shed 4 bases, J shed 1 base, and the junction held 5 bases outside the gene matches. Germline V gene sequence: CDR1 SQVTM, CDR2 ANQGSEA. The length of the CDR3 is 14 residues.

The chain recombines TRBV28 with TRBJ2-1; 7 bases are a match to TRBD2. From germline, CDR1 is MDHEN and CDR2 SYDVKM. This CDR3 has 18 amino acids. Trimming removed 5 bases from V and 6 bases from J; junction bases left unmatched: 19. CDR3 residues: CASSPIWQSGKKTNEQFF. The CDR3 bases are TGTGCCAGCAGTCCGATATGGCAAAGCGGGAAAAAGACCAATGAGCAGTTCTTC.

In its sample, this clonotype was seen many times. This chain links TRBV6-1 with TRBJ1-1; D not resolved. Trimming pared 6 bases from V and 1 base from J, leaving 12 bases between. The CDR3 totals 14 residues. Germline-derived CDR1 and CDR2 are MNHNS and SASEGT. The CDR3: CASSPTVSNTEAFF. Here the CDR3 DNA reads TGTGCCAGCAGCCCTACGGTTTCGAACACTGAAGCTTTCTTT.

This clonotype was recorded a few times. This chain's CDR3 is CASSLVGTGHVAKAKNIQYF. CDR3 coding DNA: TGTGCCAGCAGCTTAGTGGGGACAGGTCACGTTGCCAAAGCCAAAAACATTCAGTACTTC. The chain employs TRBV11-1 and TRBJ2-4; 8 bases are a match to TRBD1. Germline CDR1 and CDR2: SGHAT and FQDESV (reference sequence). Unmatched junction bases numbered 14, after V lost 1 base and J lost 0 bases. This CDR3 is built from 20 residues.

This clonotype was counted a few times. The V and J genes are TRBV10-3 and TRBJ1-2; D not certain. The CDR3 is 12 amino acids. CDR1 is ENHRY, CDR2 SYGVKD, per germline. V was shortened by 0 bases and J by 6 bases, with 5 bases between the two germline ends. The CDR3 coding sequence is TGTGCCATCAGTGAGTCCTGGCATGGCTACACCTTC. As protein: CAISESWHGYTF.

The chain uses TRBV10-2 and TRBJ1-6; maybe TRBD1 (5 bases). The CDR3 length is 14 residues. V was cut by 7 bases and J by 7 bases, with 14 bases left in between. Per the germline V gene, CDR1 is WSHSY and CDR2 is SAAADI. CDR3: CASNPQGWNSPLHF. CDR3 nucleotides: TGCGCCAGCAACCCCCAGGGTTGGAATTCACCCCTCCACTTT.

The chain couples TRBV7-9 to TRBJ1-2; D gene uncertain. The germline V gene has CDR1 SEHNR and CDR2 FQNEAQ (reference sequence). V lost 5 bases and J 4 bases, leaving 17 bases between the germline ends. The length of the CDR3 is 15 residues. In DNA, the CDR3 is TGTGCCAGCAGCCCGGAGGGCAGGCCGATCTATGGCTACACCTTC. Its translation: CASSPEGRPIYGYTF.

This clonotype has just a few counts. This chain joins TRBV29-1 and TRBJ2-3; the match to TRBD2 covers 8 bases. CDR3 length: 16 residues. J gave up 2 bases and V 4 bases, and 11 bases lay outside the gene matches. CDR1 SQVTM and CDR2 ANQGSEA come from the germline V gene. CDR3 residues: CSVAGHTSGSTDTQYF. The CDR3 region has the DNA TGCAGCGTTGCCGGCCACACTAGCGGATCCACAGATACGCAGTATTTT.

The chain joins TRBV15 to TRBJ2-7; D may be TRBD2 (5 bases). Germline-derived CDR1 and CDR2 are LNHNV and YYDKDF (reference sequence). Trimming cost V 0 bases and J 0 bases, with 9 bases left between them. CDR3 length: 15 amino acids. CDR3 sequence (DNA): TGTGCCACCAGCAGAGAGGCTGGGAGCTCCTACGAGCAGTACTTC. It is translated as CATSREAGSSYEQYF.

This clonotype was counted a few times. V gene TRBV14 combines with J gene TRBJ1-3, with D uncertain. Trimming shortened V by 1 base and J by 7 bases, and 5 bases separated the two germline ends. Germline values: CDR1 SGHDN, CDR2 FVKESK. This CDR3 comprises 12 residues. CDR3: CASSQGPNTIYF. CDR3 DNA: TGTGCCAGCAGCCAAGGGCCCAACACCATATATTTT.

The V and J genes are TRBV4-3 and TRBJ2-1; 9 positions agree with TRBD2. The CDR3 is made up of 18 amino acids. V trimming: 0 bases; J trimming: 5 bases; junction bases outside the gene matches: 11. Germline CDR1 reads LGHNA; CDR2 reads YSLEER. The DNA for the CDR3 is TGCGCCAGCAGCCAAGAATGGTCGGGCGGGGGGGCGGACAATGAGCAGTTCTTC. As protein: CASSQEWSGGGADNEQFF.

This chain links TRBV5-5 with TRBJ2-3, with D perhaps TRBD2 (6 bases). Between the trimmed V and J ends, which lost 3 bases and 3 bases, there was a span of 20 bases. The CDR3 loop spans 17 amino acids. Germline V gene lookup returns CDR1 SGHKS and CDR2 YYEKEE (reference sequence). CDR3 amino acids: CASSSPWRGRGTDTQYF. CDR3 coding DNA: TGTGCCAGCAGCTCCCCCTGGAGGGGCCGGGGGACAGATACGCAGTATTTT.

Only a few counts were recorded for this clonotype. The V gene is TRBV7-8, the J gene TRBJ2-7; 7 bases agree with TRBD2. The V gene's germline CDR1 is SGHVS and CDR2 FQNEAQ. The trim removed 5 bases at V and 3 bases at J, leaving 7 bases unmatched. The CDR3 extends over 14 amino acids. CDR3 bases: TGTGCCAGCAGCCTGGGTCCTAGCGGCTACGAGCAGTACTTC. Translated: CASSLGPSGYEQYF. The full variable domain, in which reference TRBV7-8 and TRBJ2-7 provide the parts outside the CDR3, is GAGVSQSPRYKVAKRGQDVALRCDPISGHVSLFWYQQALGQGPEFLTYFQNEAQLDKSGLPSDRFFAERPEGSVSTLKIQRTQQEDSAVYLCASSLGPSGYEQYFGPGTRLTVT.

This clonotype was recorded a few times. The V call is TRBV6-6, the J call TRBJ1-4; D not resolved. The V end lost 6 bases, the J end lost 8 bases, and 7 bases lay between the germline ends. CDR3 length equals 11 residues. Germline V gene lookup returns CDR1 MNHNY and CDR2 SVGAGI (reference sequence). The CDR3 DNA follows: TGTGCCAGCAGACGGGAGGAAAAACTGTTTTTT. Its protein product is CASRREEKLFF.

This clonotype occurred a few times. The chain is built from TRBV28 and TRBJ2-5; D remains unclear. Germline V gene sequence: CDR1 MDHEN, CDR2 SYDVKM. V gave up 6 bases and J gave up 2 bases, with 10 bases separating them. This CDR3 has 13 residues. The CDR3 loop reads CASRSDGQETQYF. Written as DNA, the CDR3 is TGTGCCAGCAGATCCGACGGTCAAGAGACCCAGTACTTC.

The chain couples TRBV30 to TRBJ2-3; TRBD2 aligns across 10 bases. This CDR3 region has 16 residues. The J segment lost 4 bases and the V segment lost 2 bases, leaving 9 bases of the junction unmatched. Germline V gene sequence: CDR1 GTSNPN, CDR2 SVGIG (reference sequence). This CDR3 reads CAWSLPAGGPSDTQYF. The CDR3 region has the DNA TGTGCCTGGAGTCTCCCAGCGGGAGGGCCCTCAGATACGCAGTATTTT.

The table lists this clonotype with a few counts. The V gene is TRBV20-1, the J gene TRBJ1-2; no definite D call. Germline lookup yields CDR1 DFQATT and CDR2 SNEGSKA (reference sequence). The CDR3 sequence is 14 residues long. V lost 4 bases, J lost 7 bases, and 19 bases lay in between. Written as DNA, the CDR3 is TGCAGTGCTACGGTCCGGGCCCAGCGTAGTGGCTACACCTTC. Translation gives CSATVRAQRSGYTF.

In this sample, this clonotype turned up a few times. The CDR3 DNA sequence: TGTGCCAGCAGCCAACAACACACCGGGGAGCTGTTTTTT. Translation gives CASSQQHTGELFF. The rearrangement links TRBV3-1 to TRBJ2-2; D unclear. Trimming removed 2 bases from V and 3 bases from J, with 4 bases in between. This CDR3 region has 13 residues. From germline, CDR1 is LGHDT and CDR2 YNNKEL (reference sequence).

This clonotype was found a few times. The chain has TRBV6-2 or TRBV6-3 and TRBJ2-7; no clear D gene. CDR1 MNHEY and CDR2 SVGEGT come from the germline V gene. Trimming took off 3 bases at V and 3 bases at J, with 6 bases between the two ends. The CDR3 contains 12 residues. CDR3 residues: CASSYGVYEQYF. The CDR3 bases are TGTGCCAGCAGTTATGGCGTCTACGAGCAGTACTTC.